Only one count was recorded for the clone carrying this T cell receptor beta chain. The sample comes from a study of technical replicates of blood from a few donors. TCRdb keeps only in-frame clones here, not all; method: immunoSEQ multiplex PCR. The sample includes around 61,000 clones, around 97% of them seen just once. The clonotype comes from a human donor in good health. Sequenced sample: T cells isolated from PBMCs.

CDR3 sequence: CASSERFSGNTIYF. In DNA form, the CDR3 reads TGTGCCAGCAGTGAACGGTTTTCTGGAAACACCATATATTTT. The V call is TRBV6-1, the J call TRBJ1-3; unclear D gene. V gave up 2 bases and J gave up 1 base, with 6 bases separating them. CDR3 length: 14 amino acids. The V gene's germline CDR1 is MNHNS and CDR2 SASEGT.